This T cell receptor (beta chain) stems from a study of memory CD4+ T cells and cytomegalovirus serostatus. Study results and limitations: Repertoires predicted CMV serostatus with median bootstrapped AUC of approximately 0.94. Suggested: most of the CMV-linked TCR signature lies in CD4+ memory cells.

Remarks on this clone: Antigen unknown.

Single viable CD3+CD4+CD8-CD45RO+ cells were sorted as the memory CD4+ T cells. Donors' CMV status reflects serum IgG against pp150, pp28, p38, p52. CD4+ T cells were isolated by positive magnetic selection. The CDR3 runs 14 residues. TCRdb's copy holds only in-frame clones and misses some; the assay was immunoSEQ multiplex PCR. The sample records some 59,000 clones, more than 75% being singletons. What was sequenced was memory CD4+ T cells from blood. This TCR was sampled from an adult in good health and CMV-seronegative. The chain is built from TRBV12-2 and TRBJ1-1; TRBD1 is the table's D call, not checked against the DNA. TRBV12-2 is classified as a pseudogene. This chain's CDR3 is CASRLGDRNTEAFF. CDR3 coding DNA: TGTGCAAGTCGCTTAGGCGACAGGAACACTGAAGCTTTCTTT.